This TCR beta chain emerged from a study of T cell changes during pregnancy in multiple sclerosis. This CDR3 region has 13 residues. Germline loops: CDR1 LNHNV, CDR2 YYDKDF (reference sequence). The germline V and J ends were trimmed by 5 bases and 1 base, with 7 bases remaining between them. Profiling relied on immunoSEQ multiplex PCR, and the TCRdb table lists in-frame clones only, not all of them. The data hold some 58,000 clones, with almost 97% observed a single time. The material was CD8+ T cells from peripheral blood mononuclear cells, obtained after pregnancy. The receptor comes from a female donor with multiple sclerosis, enrolled in a pregnancy study. The genes are TRBV15 and TRBJ2-3, with a weak D call TRBD2 (5 bases). The CDR3 is CATSGRGTDTQYF. For the CDR3, the DNA is TGTGCCACCAGCGGGCGGGGCACAGATACGCAGTATTTT.